These T cell receptor beta chains were read from a single sample in a study of blood T cells in healthy people across ages. Each CDR3 protein is one row after TCRdb ran MiXCR on the 5' RACE reads. The sample contains about 1.8 million distinct CDR3 sequences, roughly 50% of which appear only once. Material: blood. The receptors shown here come from a woman between 40 and 50 years old in good health. CDR3s include the opening cysteine and the closing phenylalanine or tryptophan. A D gene is named only where the DNA matches it firmly. For some rows the clone size is stated as once, few or many, or as a class when expanded; others skip it.

V	J	size	D	DNA	CDR3
TRBV20-1	TRBJ1-2	-	TRBD1	TGCAGTGCTGAACCGGGACAGGGGGGATATGGCTACACCTTC	CSAEPGQGGYGYTF
TRBV7-2	TRBJ2-7	-	-	TGTGCCAGCAGCTTACCCCTATTGAGGGGCTCTAACGAGCAGTACTTC	CASSLPLLRGSNEQYF
TRBV5-1	TRBJ2-2	-	-	TGCGCCAGCAGTTCACTGGGGCAGGCCGGGGAGCTGTTTTTT	CASSSLGQAGELFF
TRBV24-1	TRBJ2-5	few	TRBD2	TGTGCCACTCGAAGCCAAACCGGGCTAGCGGGTTTTGGAGAGACCCAGTACTTC	CATRSQTGLAGFGETQYF
TRBV18	TRBJ2-5	-	-	TGTGCCAGCTCACCTCAAGGCTCGAAAGAGACCCAGTACTTC	CASSPQGSKETQYF
TRBV3-1	TRBJ2-3	-	TRBD2	TGTGCCAGCAGCCAAGATCTAGCGGGGGACCCGTATTTT	CASSQDLAGDPYF
TRBV6-5	TRBJ2-3	-	TRBD2	TGTGCCAGCAGTTCCCGAATCAGGACTAGCCGAACAGATACGCAGTATTTT	CASSSRIRTSRTDTQYF
TRBV15	TRBJ2-1	-	TRBD2	TGTGCCACCAGCACTAAGCGGGGGGGTTCCAATGAGCAGTTCTTC	CATSTKRGGSNEQFF
TRBV6-4	TRBJ1-2	-	-	TGTGCCAGCAGTATCGACAGTAACTATGGCTACACCTTC	CASSIDSNYGYTF
TRBV15	TRBJ2-7	few	TRBD1	TGTGCCACCAGCAGACGGACAGGGGAGAGCTACGAGCAGTACTTC	CATSRRTGESYEQYF
TRBV9	TRBJ2-5	-	TRBD2	TGTGCCAGCAGCGGACCGGGACTAAAAGAGACCCAGTACTTC	CASSGPGLKETQYF
TRBV20-1	TRBJ2-1	-	-	TGCAGTGCTACGACCTCTTACTCCTACAATGAGCAGTTCTTC	CSATTSYSYNEQFF
TRBV9	TRBJ2-3	-	-	TGTGCCAGCAGCGTAGGCCCAGCTACAGATACGCAGTATTTT	CASSVGPATDTQYF
TRBV15	TRBJ2-1	-	TRBD2	TGTGCCACCAGCAGACTAGCGGGGGGGCCTGGGGGTTTTTTTGAGCAGTTCTTC	CATSRLAGGPGGFFEQFF
TRBV28	TRBJ1-2	-	-	TGTGCCAGCACCGGCTCAGCAGGGGTGGGCTATGGCTACACCTTC	CASTGSAGVGYGYTF
TRBV12-3/TRBV12-4	TRBJ2-7	-	TRBD2	TGTGCCAGCAGCCCTTTGGGGACTAGCGCCGACGAGCAGTACTTC	CASSPLGTSADEQYF
TRBV9	TRBJ2-1	-	-	TGTGCCAGCAGCGTAGTTCCCGGATACAATGAGCAGTTCTTC	CASSVVPGYNEQFF
TRBV7-9	TRBJ2-4	few	-	TGTGCCAGCAGCGGGCTTAGTACCAAAAACATTCAGTACTTC	CASSGLSTKNIQYF
TRBV12-3/TRBV12-4	TRBJ2-3	-	-	TGTGCCAGCGCCTTGGTGGGGGGTCCGAGCGGGGATACGCAGTATTTT	CASALVGGPSGDTQYF
TRBV27	TRBJ2-2	-	-	TGTGCCAGCAGTCCCCGACAGAACACCGGGGAGCTGTTTTTT	CASSPRQNTGELFF
TRBV3-1	TRBJ2-7	-	-	TGTGCCAGCAGCCAAGGGGGAGGCACCTACGAGCAGTACTTC	CASSQGGGTYEQYF
TRBV24-1	TRBJ2-5	-	TRBD1	TGTGCCACCAGCCATTCAGGACGACAGGGGGGGACCCAGTACTTC	CATSHSGRQGGTQYF
TRBV15	TRBJ1-5	-	TRBD1	TGTGCCACCAGCAGACCACTAGGACAGGTGAGGAGCAATCAGCCCCAGCATTTT	CATSRPLGQVRSNQPQHF